These 30 T cell receptor beta chains came from one sample sequenced in a study of T cells in Graves' hyperthyroidism and ophthalmopathy. TCR beta CDR3 regions were amplified from RNA. The TCR CDR3 was amplified in a first-round RT-PCR using the HTBI primer set. TCRdb re-derived calls from the multiplex PCR reads in MiXCR, one entry per CDR3 protein. This table holds around 690,000 distinct CDR3 sequences, roughly 17% found once. The source material was blood. The receptors here all came from a man aged 50 to 60 with Graves' hyperthyroidism.

This clonotype was recorded many times. The J gene is TRBJ2-3, the V gene TRBV11-2, with 15 nucleotides matching TRBD2. J gave up 13 bases and V 5 bases, and 10 bases lay outside the gene matches. The CDR3 has 15 residues. CDR1 SGHAT and CDR2 FQNNGV come from the germline V gene. This CDR3 reads CASSMGLAGGTDKYF. CDR3 in DNA: TGTGCCAGCAGCATGGGACTAGCGGGAGGCACCGATAAGTATTTT.

This clonotype occurred many times. The chain uses TRBV3-1 and TRBJ2-7; 8 positions agree with TRBD1. The CDR3 consists of 13 residues. The J segment lost 3 bases and the V segment lost 4 bases, leaving 2 bases of the junction unmatched. CDR1 and CDR2 from the germline V gene are LGHDT and YNNKEL (reference sequence). The CDR3 sequence: CASSPTGGYEQYF. In DNA form, the CDR3 reads TGTGCCAGCAGCCCTACAGGGGGCTACGAGCAGTACTTC.

The chain employs TRBV19 and TRBJ1-5; D may be TRBD1 (5 bases). Trimming took off 5 bases at V and 4 bases at J, with 15 bases between the two ends. Germline values: CDR1 LNHDA, CDR2 SQIVND (reference sequence). CDR3 length: 15 residues. The CDR3 is CASSYLEGRNQPQHF. The CDR3 DNA reads as TGTGCCAGTAGTTATCTCGAGGGACGAAATCAGCCCCAGCATTTT.

This rearrangement joins TRBV27 to TRBJ1-5, with D tentatively TRBD1 (6 bases). Germline V lookup: CDR1 MNHEY, CDR2 SMNVEV (reference sequence). This CDR3 has 13 amino acids. Trimming cost V 4 bases and J 3 bases, with 7 bases left between them. The CDR3 sequence is CASSSGANQPQHF. The CDR3, as DNA: TGTGCCAGCAGTTCAGGGGCCAATCAGCCCCAGCATTTT.

This clonotype was seen at least ten times. The gene calls are TRBV4-2 and TRBJ1-1; D is unresolved. Germline CDR1 LGHNA, CDR2 YNFKEQ. CDR3 length equals 14 residues. Trimming removed 0 bases at V and 0 bases at J, with 5 bases between. CDR3 nucleotide sequence: TGTGCCAGCAGCCAAGATCGCCTGAACACTGAAGCTTTCTTT. Translated, it gives CASSQDRLNTEAFF.

This clonotype was counted a few times. This rearrangement joins TRBV4-3 to TRBJ2-5; 13 bases are a match to TRBD2. CDR3 length: 20 residues. The trim removed 3 bases at V and 2 bases at J, leaving 15 bases unmatched. Germline V gene sequence: CDR1 LGHNA, CDR2 YSLEER. The DNA for the CDR3 is TGCGCCAGCAGCCAGGCACTGGGACGAGGACTAGCGGGAGAGCAAGAGACCCAGTACTTC. This codes for CASSQALGRGLAGEQETQYF.

This clonotype was counted ten times or more. This rearrangement joins TRBV27 to TRBJ2-1, with 10 bases fitting TRBD2. The V gene end was trimmed by 4 bases and the J gene end by 5 bases; junction bases not matched to a gene: 2. CDR3 length: 14 residues. CDR1 MNHEY and CDR2 SMNVEV come from the germline V gene (reference sequence). CDR3 protein: CASSWLAGDNEQFF. CDR3 sequence (DNA): TGTGCCAGCAGTTGGCTAGCGGGAGACAATGAGCAGTTCTTC.

The J gene is TRBJ1-1, the V gene TRBV6-2 or TRBV6-3, with 7 bases aligning to TRBD1. Germline assignment: CDR1 MNHEY and CDR2 SVGEGT. Unmatched junction bases numbered 5, after V lost 6 bases and J lost 1 base. This CDR3 is 14 amino acids long. For the CDR3, the DNA is TGTGCCAGCAGCCCAGGGGGGCCGAACACTGAAGCTTTCTTT. Translation gives CASSPGGPNTEAFF.

This clonotype came up a few times. This chain joins TRBV5-1 and TRBJ2-1, with D tentatively TRBD2 (5 bases). The length of the CDR3 is 15 residues. V dropped 4 bases and J dropped 0 bases, with 11 bases sitting between them. Germline lookup yields CDR1 SGHRS and CDR2 YFSETQ. CDR3 loop: CASSGPRGSYNEQFF. Written as DNA, the CDR3 is TGCGCCAGCAGCGGCCCTCGGGGCTCCTACAATGAGCAGTTCTTC.

This clonotype has at least ten counts. The V call is TRBV29-1, the J call TRBJ1-4; no firm D call. The CDR3 has 13 residues. Per germline, CDR1 SQVTM and CDR2 ANQGSEA. V was cut by 0 bases and J by 7 bases, with 9 bases left in between. CDR3: CSVEEVPGEKLFF. CDR3 nucleotides: TGCAGCGTTGAAGAGGTTCCAGGTGAAAAACTGTTTTTT.

The sample holds many counts of this clonotype. The rearrangement joins TRBV6-2 or TRBV6-3 to TRBJ1-5; 9 bases map to TRBD1. The germline gives CDR1 MNHEY, CDR2 SVGEGT. This CDR3 comprises 17 residues. Trimming cost V 1 base and J 7 bases; bases outside gene matches: 11. CDR3 loop: CASSYWILGQGFQPQHF. In DNA form, the CDR3 reads TGTGCCAGCAGTTACTGGATATTGGGACAGGGTTTCCAGCCCCAGCATTTT.

In this sample, this clonotype turned up many times. This chain connects TRBV7-9 to TRBJ2-3, with TRBD1 as a possible D gene (5 bases). Germline CDR1 is SEHNR and CDR2 is FQNEAQ (reference sequence). This CDR3 region has 15 residues. Trimming removed 1 base from V and 0 bases from J, with 8 bases in between. Here the CDR3 reads CASSLEGVSTDTQYF. The CDR3 nucleotides read TGTGCCAGCAGCTTAGAAGGGGTGAGCACAGATACGCAGTATTTT.

This clonotype was found many times. V and J are TRBV29-1 and TRBJ2-7, with 8 bases that match TRBD2. The CDR3 sequence is 15 residues long. Per the germline V gene, CDR1 is SQVTM and CDR2 is ANQGSEA. The ends lost 3 bases at V and 0 bases at J; junction bases unmatched: 7. The CDR3 DNA reads as TGCAGCGTTGATGGAGTAGCGGGGATCTCCTACGAGCAGTACTTC. This translates into CSVDGVAGISYEQYF.

This clonotype has ten or more counts. V usage is TRBV2 and J usage is TRBJ1-4; maybe TRBD1 (6 bases). CDR3 size: 18 residues. Trimming took off 3 bases at V and 0 bases at J, with 17 bases between the two ends. CDR1 SNHLY and CDR2 FYNNEI come from the germline V gene. The CDR3 DNA sequence: TGTGCCAGCAGTGAGGGGACACCAGTTTTTGCAACTAATGAAAAACTGTTTTTT. Its translation: CASSEGTPVFATNEKLFF.

This clonotype was seen repeatedly, ten times or more. This chain uses TRBV28 with TRBJ1-1; the D gene is possibly TRBD1 (6 bases). This CDR3 spans 12 amino acids. Trimming removed 3 bases from V and 7 bases from J, with 9 bases in between. CDR1 and CDR2 (germline): MDHEN, SYDVKM. CDR3 in amino acids: CASSFIGGEAFF. The DNA of the CDR3 is TGTGCCAGCAGTTTTATAGGGGGTGAAGCTTTCTTT.

The chain uses TRBV3-1 and TRBJ1-4; 9 bases are a match to TRBD1. The CDR3 spans 16 residues. CDR1 and CDR2 from the germline V gene are LGHDT and YNNKEL (reference sequence). Unmatched junction bases numbered 11, after V lost 6 bases and J lost 6 bases. As DNA, the CDR3 is TGTGCCAGCAGTCCTTCCTGGGGACAGGGAGATGAAAAACTGTTTTTT. Translating it yields CASSPSWGQGDEKLFF.

This clonotype was seen at least ten times. The V call is TRBV5-6, the J call TRBJ2-7; D call uncertain. Germline-derived CDR1 and CDR2 are SGHDT and YYEEEE. This CDR3 spans 14 amino acids. The ends were cut back, 4 bases at V and 3 bases at J, with 14 bases in the middle. The chain's CDR3 is CASSPRWISYEQYF. For the CDR3, the DNA is TGTGCCAGCAGCCCAAGATGGATAAGCTACGAGCAGTACTTC.

The chain carries TRBV27 and TRBJ2-7; 9 bases line up with TRBD1. This CDR3 contains 13 residues. V was clipped by 6 bases and J by 3 bases; unmatched bases: 3. Germline CDR1 and CDR2: MNHEY and SMNVEV (reference sequence). The CDR3: CASRDRGLYEQYF. The CDR3, as DNA: TGTGCCAGCAGGGACAGGGGCCTCTACGAGCAGTACTTC.

The V call is TRBV29-1, the J call TRBJ1-2, with a weak D call TRBD1 (5 bases). V was shortened by 6 bases and J by 7 bases, with 15 bases between the two germline ends. Germline CDR1 SQVTM, CDR2 ANQGSEA. The CDR3 extends over 12 amino acids. The DNA of the CDR3 is TGCAGCGTCCCCGACAGCGTCTCTGGCTACACCTTC. Its protein is CSVPDSVSGYTF.

This clonotype was found many times. The CDR3 DNA reads TGTGCCAGCACCCAGGGACAGGGGGGTTTCTACGAGCAGTACTTC. Amino acids: CASTQGQGGFYEQYF. This chain links TRBV12-3 or TRBV12-4 with TRBJ2-7, with 11 bases lining up with TRBD1. The CDR3 has 15 residues. The trim removed 7 bases at V and 3 bases at J, leaving 8 bases unmatched.

This clonotype was counted many times. The rearrangement joins TRBV11-1 to TRBJ1-2; D uncertain. Looked up from germline, CDR1 is SGHAT and CDR2 is FQDESV (reference sequence). The CDR3 spans 13 residues. V dropped 5 bases and J dropped 5 bases, with 12 bases sitting between them. The CDR3 spells CASSGRTGYGYTF. As DNA, the CDR3 is TGTGCCAGCAGCGGACGGACGGGGTATGGCTACACCTTC. The variable domain in full, completed from reference TRBV11-1 and TRBJ1-2, reads EAEVAQSPRYKITEKSQAVAFWCDPISGHATLYWYRQILGQGPELLVQFQDESVVDDSQLPKDRFSAERLKGVDSTLKIQPAELGDSAMYLCASSGRTGYGYTFGSGTRLTVV.

The table lists this clonotype with many counts. V gene TRBV12-3 or TRBV12-4 combines with J gene TRBJ2-2; D uncertain. The CDR3 covers 17 residues. The V end was cut by 2 bases, the J end by 0 bases, with 13 bases between. The DNA of the CDR3 is TGTGCCAGCAGTTTACTGAGACTTCGCGCGAACACCGGGGAGCTGTTTTTT. Translated: CASSLLRLRANTGELFF.

Ten or more counts support this clonotype. The chain carries TRBV28 and TRBJ1-2; D is unresolved. The germline V gene has CDR1 MDHEN and CDR2 SYDVKM. This CDR3 is 14 amino acids long. Trimming shortened V by 2 bases and J by 3 bases, and 10 bases separated the two germline ends. The CDR3 region is CASSLNGLYYGYTF. CDR3 sequence (DNA): TGTGCCAGCAGTTTAAACGGCCTTTACTATGGCTACACCTTC.

The chain couples TRBV27 to TRBJ2-5, with TRBD2 identical over 14 bases. Trimming took 5 bases from V and 4 from J; bases not matched to a gene: 12. The CDR3 is 18 amino acids. Germline V gene data show CDR1 as MNHEY and CDR2 as SMNVEV (reference sequence). In DNA, the CDR3 is TGTGCCAGCAGTCGTCCGGGACTAGCGGGAGTCAGGGTAGAGACCCAGTACTTC. It yields the protein CASSRPGLAGVRVETQYF.

As to this clonotype: A much larger clone differs from this one at a single base, so this may be a read error. The chain is built from TRBV11-2 and TRBJ1-6, with D possibly matching TRBD1 (6 bases). Germline CDR1 and CDR2: SGHAT and FQNNGV. The CDR3 spans 15 residues. Trimming stripped 4 bases from V and 6 bases from J, with 13 bases between. The CDR3 coding sequence is TGTGCCAGCAGCTCGGTGCAGGGGATTAATTCACCCCTCCACTTT. Residues: CASSSVQGINSPLHF.

This clonotype showed up just a few times. The V and J genes are TRBV27 and TRBJ2-2; D is undetermined. V lost 4 bases and J 6 bases, leaving 12 bases between the germline ends. Germline CDR1 reads MNHEY; CDR2 reads SMNVEV (reference sequence). The CDR3 is made up of 14 amino acids. The CDR3 sequence: CASSSKGWAGELFF. The CDR3 DNA follows: TGTGCCAGCAGTTCTAAGGGATGGGCCGGGGAGCTGTTTTTT.

The gene calls are TRBV11-2 and TRBJ1-2, with 10 bases identical to TRBD1. The germline CDR1 and CDR2 sequences are SGHAT and FQNNGV. The CDR3 runs 14 residues. V lost 4 bases to trimming and J lost 6 bases; unmatched junction nucleotides: 5. DNA for the CDR3: TGTGCCAGCAGCTCGCGGACAGGGGGTGATGGCTACACCTTC. Protein sequence: CASSSRTGGDGYTF.

This clonotype turned up a few times. This sequence joins TRBV7-8 and TRBJ2-2; no firm D call. V lost 8 bases to trimming and J lost 0 bases, with 10 bases between them. CDR1 SGHVS and CDR2 FQNEAQ come from the germline V gene. CDR3 length: 14 amino acids. CDR3 region: CASVAETNTGELFF. In DNA, the CDR3 is TGTGCCAGCGTCGCGGAGACGAACACCGGGGAGCTGTTTTTT.

This clonotype showed up just a few times. The chain has TRBV5-6 and TRBJ2-3; 12 positions match TRBD2. After removal of 3 bases from V and 6 bases from J, the junction contained 8 bases not matched to a gene. Germline V gene lookup returns CDR1 SGHDT and CDR2 YYEEEE. The CDR3 consists of 16 residues. DNA for the CDR3: TGTGCCAGCAGCTCCCTAGCGGGAGGGCCACCTGATACGCAGTATTTT. Its translation: CASSSLAGGPPDTQYF.

In this sample, this clonotype turned up many times. V is TRBV19 and J is TRBJ2-5; perhaps TRBD2 as D (5 bases). The CDR3 spans 15 residues. CDR1 is LNHDA, CDR2 SQIVND, per germline (reference sequence). V lost 5 bases to trimming and J lost 1 base, with 14 bases between them. As DNA, the CDR3 is TGTGCCAGTAGTTATGAAGTAGCGCCCCAAGAGACCCAGTACTTC. This encodes CASSYEVAPQETQYF.